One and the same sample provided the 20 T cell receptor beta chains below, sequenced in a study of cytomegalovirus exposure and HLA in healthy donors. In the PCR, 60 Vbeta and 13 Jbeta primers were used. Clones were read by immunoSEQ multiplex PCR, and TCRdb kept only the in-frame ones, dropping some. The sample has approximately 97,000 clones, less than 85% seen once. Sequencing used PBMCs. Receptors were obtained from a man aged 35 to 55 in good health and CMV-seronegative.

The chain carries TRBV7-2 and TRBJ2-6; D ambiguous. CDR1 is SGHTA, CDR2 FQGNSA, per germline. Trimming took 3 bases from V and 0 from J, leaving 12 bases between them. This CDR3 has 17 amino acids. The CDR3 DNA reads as TGTGCCAGCAGCTTCTCCGCCACGGGCTCTGGGGCCAACGTCCTGACTTTC. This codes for CASSFSATGSGANVLTF.

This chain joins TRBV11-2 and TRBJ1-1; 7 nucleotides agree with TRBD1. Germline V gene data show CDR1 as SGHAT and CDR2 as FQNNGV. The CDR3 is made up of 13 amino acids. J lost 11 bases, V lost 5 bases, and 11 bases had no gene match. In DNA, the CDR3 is TGTGCCAGCAGCACCCCCAGGGGGGCCGTGGCTTTCTTT. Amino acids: CASSTPRGAVAFF.

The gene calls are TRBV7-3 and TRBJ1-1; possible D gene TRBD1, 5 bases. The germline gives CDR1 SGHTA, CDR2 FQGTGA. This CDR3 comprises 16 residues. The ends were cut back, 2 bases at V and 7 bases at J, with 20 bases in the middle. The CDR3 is CASSLSGLNHADEAFF. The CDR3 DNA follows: TGTGCCAGCAGCTTATCGGGACTTAATCATGCGGATGAAGCTTTCTTT.

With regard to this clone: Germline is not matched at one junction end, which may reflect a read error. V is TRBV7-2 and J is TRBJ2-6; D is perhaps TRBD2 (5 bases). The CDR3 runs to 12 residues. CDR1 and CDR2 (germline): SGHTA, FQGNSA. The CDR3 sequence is CASSWAGGGAAF. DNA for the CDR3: TGTGCCAGCAGCTGGGCCGGCGGAGGCGCGGCTTTC.

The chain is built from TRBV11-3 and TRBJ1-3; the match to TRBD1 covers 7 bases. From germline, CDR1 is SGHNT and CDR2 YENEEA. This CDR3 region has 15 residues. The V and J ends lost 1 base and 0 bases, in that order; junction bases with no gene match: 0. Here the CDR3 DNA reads TGTGCCAGCAGCTTAGCAGGGGGCTCTGGAAACACCATATATTTT. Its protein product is CASSLAGGSGNTIYF.

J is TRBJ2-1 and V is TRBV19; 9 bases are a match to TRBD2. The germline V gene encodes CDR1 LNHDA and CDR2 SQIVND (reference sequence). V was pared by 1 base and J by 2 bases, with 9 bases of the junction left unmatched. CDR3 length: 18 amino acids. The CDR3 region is CASSIVGSGGPTYNEQFF. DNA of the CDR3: TGTGCCAGTAGTATAGTGGGTAGCGGGGGCCCTACCTACAATGAGCAGTTCTTC.

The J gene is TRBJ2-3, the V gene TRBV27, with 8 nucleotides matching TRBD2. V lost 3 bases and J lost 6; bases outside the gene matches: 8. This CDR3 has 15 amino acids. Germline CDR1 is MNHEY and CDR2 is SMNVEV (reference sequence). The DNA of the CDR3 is TGTGCCAGCAGTTTCTCCGGGGGGGCAGGGGATACGCAGTATTTT. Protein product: CASSFSGGAGDTQYF.

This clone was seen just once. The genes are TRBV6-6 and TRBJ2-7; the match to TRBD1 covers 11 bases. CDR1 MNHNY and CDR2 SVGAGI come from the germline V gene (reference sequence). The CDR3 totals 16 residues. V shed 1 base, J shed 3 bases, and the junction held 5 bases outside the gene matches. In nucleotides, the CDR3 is TGTGCCAGCAGTTACTTGGGACAGGGGGGGATCTACGAGCAGTACTTC. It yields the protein CASSYLGQGGIYEQYF.

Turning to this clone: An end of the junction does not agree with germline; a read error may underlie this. In nucleotides, the CDR3 is TGTTCCAGCAGTCCGTTATCGGATACGCAGTATTTT. This encodes CSSSPLSDTQYF. The rearrangement joins TRBV7-9 to TRBJ2-3; D uncertain. The CDR3 sequence is 12 residues long. The V gene's germline CDR1 is SEHNR and CDR2 FQNEAQ (reference sequence).

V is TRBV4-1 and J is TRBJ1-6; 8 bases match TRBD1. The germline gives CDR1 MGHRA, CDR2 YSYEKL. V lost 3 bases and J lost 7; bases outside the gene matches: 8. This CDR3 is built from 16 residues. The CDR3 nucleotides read TGCGCCAGCAGCCAGCCAGGACAGGGTTCAAATTCACCCCTCCACTTT. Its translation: CASSQPGQGSNSPLHF.

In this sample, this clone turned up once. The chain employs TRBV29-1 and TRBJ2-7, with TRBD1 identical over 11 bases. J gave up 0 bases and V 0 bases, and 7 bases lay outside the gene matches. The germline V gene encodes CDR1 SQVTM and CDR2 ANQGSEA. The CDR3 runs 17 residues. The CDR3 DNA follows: TGCAGCGTTGAAGATCGAGTCGGGACAGGGGGCTCCTACGAGCAGTACTTC. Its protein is CSVEDRVGTGGSYEQYF.

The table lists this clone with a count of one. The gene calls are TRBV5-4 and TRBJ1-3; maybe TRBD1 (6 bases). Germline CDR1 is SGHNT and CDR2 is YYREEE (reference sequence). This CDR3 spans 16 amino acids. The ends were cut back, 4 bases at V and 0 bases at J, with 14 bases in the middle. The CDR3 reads CASSPTGPSSGNTIYF. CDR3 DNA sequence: TGTGCCAGCAGCCCAACAGGGCCGAGCTCTGGAAACACCATATATTTT.

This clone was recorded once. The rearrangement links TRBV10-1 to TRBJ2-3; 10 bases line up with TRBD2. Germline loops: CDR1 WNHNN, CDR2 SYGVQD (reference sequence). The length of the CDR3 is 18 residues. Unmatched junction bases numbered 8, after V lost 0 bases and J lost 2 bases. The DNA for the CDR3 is TGCGCCAGCAGTGAGTCTGTACGAGCGGGGGGGTTCACAGATACGCAGTATTTT. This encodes CASSESVRAGGFTDTQYF.

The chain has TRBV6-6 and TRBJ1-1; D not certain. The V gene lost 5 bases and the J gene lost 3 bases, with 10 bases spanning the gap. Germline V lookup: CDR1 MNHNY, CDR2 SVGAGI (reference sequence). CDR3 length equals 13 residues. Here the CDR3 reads CASSQRTDTEAFF. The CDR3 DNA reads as TGTGCCAGCAGTCAACGTACTGACACTGAAGCTTTCTTT.

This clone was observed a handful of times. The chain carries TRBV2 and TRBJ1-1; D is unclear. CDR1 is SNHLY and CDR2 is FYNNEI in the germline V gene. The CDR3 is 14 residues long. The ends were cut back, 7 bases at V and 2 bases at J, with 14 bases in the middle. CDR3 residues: CASKNVELNTEAFF. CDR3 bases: TGTGCCAGCAAGAATGTAGAGCTAAACACTGAAGCTTTCTTT.

Here the CDR3 reads CASRDGTEQYF. As DNA, the CDR3 is TGTGCCAGCAGGGATGGGACAGAGCAGTACTTC. V gene TRBV5-4 combines with J gene TRBJ2-7; TRBD1 might be the D (6 bases). The CDR3 has 11 residues. Trimming stripped 5 bases from V and 7 bases from J, with 10 bases between. Per germline, CDR1 SGHNT and CDR2 YYREEE (reference sequence). Full variable domain (missing parts from reference TRBV5-4 and TRBJ2-7): ETGVTQSPTHLIKTRGQQVTLRCSSQSGHNTVSWYQQALGQGPQFIFQYYREEENGRGNFPPRFSGLQFPNYSSELNVNALELDDSALYLCASRDGTEQYFGPGTRLTVT.

This chain's CDR3 is CASRASGGYEQYF. The CDR3 DNA is TGTGCCAGCCGGGCTAGCGGGGGCTACGAGCAGTACTTC. The V and J genes are TRBV7-9 and TRBJ2-7; TRBD2 aligns across 10 bases. The V segment lost 8 bases and the J segment 3 bases; nucleotides outside the gene matches: 4. Germline CDR1 reads SEHNR; CDR2 reads FQNEAQ (reference sequence). This CDR3 has 13 amino acids.

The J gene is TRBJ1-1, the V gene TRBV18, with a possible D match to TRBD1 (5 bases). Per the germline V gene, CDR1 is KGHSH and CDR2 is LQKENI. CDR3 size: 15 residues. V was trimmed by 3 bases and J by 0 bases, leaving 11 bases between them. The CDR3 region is CASSPGHTMNTEAFF. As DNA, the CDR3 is TGTGCCAGCTCACCTGGACATACAATGAACACTGAAGCTTTCTTT.

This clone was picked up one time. The CDR3 here is CASSFGTGGPYEQYF. DNA for the CDR3: TGTGCCAGTAGTTTCGGGACAGGGGGACCCTACGAGCAGTACTTC. V usage is TRBV19 and J usage is TRBJ2-7; 11 bases align to TRBD1. Trimming at V came to 5 bases and at J to 2 bases, leaving 5 bases not matched to a gene. Per the germline V gene, CDR1 is LNHDA and CDR2 is SQIVND (reference sequence). This CDR3 region has 15 residues.

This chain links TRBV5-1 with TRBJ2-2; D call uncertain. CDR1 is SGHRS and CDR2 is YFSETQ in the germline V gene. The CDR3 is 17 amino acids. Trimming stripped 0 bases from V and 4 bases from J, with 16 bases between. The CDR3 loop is CASSLGTLDMATGELFF. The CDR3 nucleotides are TGCGCCAGCAGCTTGGGAACACTCGACATGGCCACCGGGGAGCTGTTTTTT.